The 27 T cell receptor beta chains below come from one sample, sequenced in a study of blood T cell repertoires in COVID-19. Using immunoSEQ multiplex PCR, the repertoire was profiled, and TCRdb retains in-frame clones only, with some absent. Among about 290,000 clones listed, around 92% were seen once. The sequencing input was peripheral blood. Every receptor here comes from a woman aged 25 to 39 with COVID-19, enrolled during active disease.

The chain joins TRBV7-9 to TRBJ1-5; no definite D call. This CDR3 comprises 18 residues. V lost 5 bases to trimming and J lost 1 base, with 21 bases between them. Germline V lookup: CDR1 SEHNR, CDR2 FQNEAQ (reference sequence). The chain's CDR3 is CASSPDTLGILSNQPQHF. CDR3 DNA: TGTGCCAGCAGCCCCGACACTTTAGGCATTTTAAGCAATCAGCCCCAGCATTTT.

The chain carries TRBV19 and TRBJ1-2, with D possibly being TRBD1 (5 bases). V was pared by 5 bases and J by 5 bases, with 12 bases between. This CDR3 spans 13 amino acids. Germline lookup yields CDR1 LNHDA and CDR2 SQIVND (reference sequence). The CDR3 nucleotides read TGTGCCAGTAGTTTCCGGTCAGGGTATGGCTACACCTTC. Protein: CASSFRSGYGYTF. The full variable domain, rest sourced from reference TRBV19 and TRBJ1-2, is DGGITQSPKYLFRKEGQNVTLSCEQNLNHDAMYWYRQDPGQGLRLIYYSQIVNDFQKGDIAEGYSVSREKKESFPLTVTSAQKNPTAFYLCASSFRSGYGYTFGSGTRLTVV.

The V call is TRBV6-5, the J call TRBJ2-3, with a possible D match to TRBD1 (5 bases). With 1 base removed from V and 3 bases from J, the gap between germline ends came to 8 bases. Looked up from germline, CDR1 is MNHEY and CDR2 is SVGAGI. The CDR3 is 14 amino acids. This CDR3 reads CASSYYRTTDTQYF. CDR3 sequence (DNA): TGTGCCAGCAGTTACTACCGGACAACAGATACGCAGTATTTT.

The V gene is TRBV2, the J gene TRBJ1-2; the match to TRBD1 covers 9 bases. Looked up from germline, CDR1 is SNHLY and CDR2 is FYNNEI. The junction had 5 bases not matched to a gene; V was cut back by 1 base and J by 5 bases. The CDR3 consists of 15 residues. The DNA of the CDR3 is TGTGCCAGCAGTGAAGTCGGGACAGGGATATATGGCTACACCTTC. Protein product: CASSEVGTGIYGYTF.

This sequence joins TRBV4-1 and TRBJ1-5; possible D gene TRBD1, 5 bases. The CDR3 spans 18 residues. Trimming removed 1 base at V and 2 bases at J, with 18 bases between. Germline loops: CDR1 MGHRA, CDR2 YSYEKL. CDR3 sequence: CASSQGLARGGGNQPQHF. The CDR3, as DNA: TGCGCCAGCAGCCAAGGCCTCGCGAGGGGAGGGGGCAATCAGCCCCAGCATTTT.

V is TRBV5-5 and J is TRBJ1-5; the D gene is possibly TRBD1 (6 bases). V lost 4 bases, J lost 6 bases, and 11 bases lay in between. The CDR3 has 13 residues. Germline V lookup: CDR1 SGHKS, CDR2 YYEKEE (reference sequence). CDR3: CASSQSGVQPQHF. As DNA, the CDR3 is TGTGCCAGCAGCCAATCAGGGGTTCAGCCCCAGCATTTT.

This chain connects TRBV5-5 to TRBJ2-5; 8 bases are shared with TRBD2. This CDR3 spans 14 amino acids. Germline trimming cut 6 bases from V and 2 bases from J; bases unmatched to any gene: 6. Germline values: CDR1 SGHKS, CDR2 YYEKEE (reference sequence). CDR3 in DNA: TGTGCCAGCATTGGTGGCGGGGGGCAAGAGACCCAGTACTTC. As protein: CASIGGGGQETQYF.

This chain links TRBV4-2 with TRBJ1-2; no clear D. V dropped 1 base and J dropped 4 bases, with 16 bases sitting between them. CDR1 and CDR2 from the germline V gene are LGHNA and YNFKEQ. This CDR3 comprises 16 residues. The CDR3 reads CASSQVQTELIYGYTF. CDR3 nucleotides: TGTGCCAGCAGCCAAGTTCAAACAGAGTTGATCTATGGCTACACCTTC.

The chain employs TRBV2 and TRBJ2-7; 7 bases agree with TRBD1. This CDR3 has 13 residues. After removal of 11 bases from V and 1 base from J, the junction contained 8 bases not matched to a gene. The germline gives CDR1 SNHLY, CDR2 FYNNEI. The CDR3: CAGRQGWSYEQYF. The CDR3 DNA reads TGTGCCGGAAGACAGGGATGGTCCTACGAGCAGTACTTC.

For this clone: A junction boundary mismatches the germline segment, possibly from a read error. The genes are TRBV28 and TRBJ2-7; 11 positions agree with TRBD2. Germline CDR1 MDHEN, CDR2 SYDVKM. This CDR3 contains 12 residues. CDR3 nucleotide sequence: TGCCTTACTAGCGGGGGCTCCTACGAGCAGTACTTC. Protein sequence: CLTSGGSYEQYF.

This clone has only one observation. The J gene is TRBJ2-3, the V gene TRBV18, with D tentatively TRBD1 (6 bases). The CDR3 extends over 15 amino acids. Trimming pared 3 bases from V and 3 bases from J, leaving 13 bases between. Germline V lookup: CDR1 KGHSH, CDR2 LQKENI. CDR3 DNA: TGTGCCAGCTCACCGGACAGATTAAGGACAGATACGCAGTATTTT. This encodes CASSPDRLRTDTQYF.

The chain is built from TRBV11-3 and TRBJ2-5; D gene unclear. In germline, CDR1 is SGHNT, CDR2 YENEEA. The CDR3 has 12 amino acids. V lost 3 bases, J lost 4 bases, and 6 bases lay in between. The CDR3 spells CASSFSGETQYF. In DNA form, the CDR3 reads TGTGCCAGCAGCTTTAGTGGAGAGACCCAGTACTTC.

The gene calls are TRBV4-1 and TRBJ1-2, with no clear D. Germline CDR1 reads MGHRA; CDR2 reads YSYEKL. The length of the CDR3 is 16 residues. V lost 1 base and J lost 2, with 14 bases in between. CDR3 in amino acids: CASSQVRAGVNYGYTF. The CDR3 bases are TGCGCCAGCAGCCAAGTGAGGGCAGGTGTCAACTATGGCTACACCTTC.

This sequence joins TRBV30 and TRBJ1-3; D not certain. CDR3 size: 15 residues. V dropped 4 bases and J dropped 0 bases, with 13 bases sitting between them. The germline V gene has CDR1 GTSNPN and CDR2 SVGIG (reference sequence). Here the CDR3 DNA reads TGTGCCTGGAACCCCGCCGAGGGCTCTGGAAACACCATATATTTT. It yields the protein CAWNPAEGSGNTIYF.

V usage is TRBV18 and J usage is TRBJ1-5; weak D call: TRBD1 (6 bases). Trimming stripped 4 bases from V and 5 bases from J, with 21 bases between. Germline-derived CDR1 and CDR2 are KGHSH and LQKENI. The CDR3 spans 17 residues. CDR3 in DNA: TGTGCCAGCTCACGGGGATGGGGGGGGCTTATAGATCAGCCCCAGCATTTT. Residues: CASSRGWGGLIDQPQHF.

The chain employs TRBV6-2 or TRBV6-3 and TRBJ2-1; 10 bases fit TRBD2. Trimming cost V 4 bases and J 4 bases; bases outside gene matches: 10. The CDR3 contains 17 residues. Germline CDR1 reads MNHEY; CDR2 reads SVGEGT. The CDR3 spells CASSSPFSGGSYNEQFF. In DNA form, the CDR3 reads TGTGCCAGCAGTTCCCCCTTTAGCGGGGGGAGTTACAATGAGCAGTTCTTC.

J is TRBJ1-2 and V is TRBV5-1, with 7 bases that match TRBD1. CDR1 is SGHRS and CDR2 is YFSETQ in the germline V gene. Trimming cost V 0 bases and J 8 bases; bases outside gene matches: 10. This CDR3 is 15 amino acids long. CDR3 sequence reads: CASSLASEGAGGYTF. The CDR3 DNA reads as TGCGCCAGCAGCTTGGCCTCTGAGGGGGCAGGGGGCTACACCTTC.

This CDR3 reads CASEEVGSYNSPLHF. CDR3 DNA sequence: TGTGCCAGCGAAGAGGTCGGCTCCTATAATTCACCCCTCCACTTT. The rearrangement uses TRBV6-4 and TRBJ1-6; D gene unclear. The germline V gene has CDR1 MRHNA and CDR2 SNTAGT. The CDR3 spans 15 residues. The germline V and J ends were trimmed by 8 bases and 0 bases, with 11 bases remaining between them.

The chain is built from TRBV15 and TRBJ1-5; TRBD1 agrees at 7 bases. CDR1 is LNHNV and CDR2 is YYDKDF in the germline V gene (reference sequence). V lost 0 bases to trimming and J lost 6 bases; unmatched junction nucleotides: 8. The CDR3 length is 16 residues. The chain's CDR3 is CATSRDFPTGTQPQHF. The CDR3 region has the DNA TGTGCCACCAGCAGAGATTTTCCGACAGGGACTCAGCCCCAGCATTTT.

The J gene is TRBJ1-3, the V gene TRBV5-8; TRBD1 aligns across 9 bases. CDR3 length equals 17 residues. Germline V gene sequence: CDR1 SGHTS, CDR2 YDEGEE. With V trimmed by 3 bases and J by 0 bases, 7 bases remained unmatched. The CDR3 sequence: CASSSGTGTYSGNTIYF. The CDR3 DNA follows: TGTGCCAGCAGCTCCGGGACAGGGACTTACTCTGGAAACACCATATATTTT. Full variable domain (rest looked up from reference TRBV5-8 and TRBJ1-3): EAGVTQSPTHLIKTRGQQATLRCSPISGHTSVYWYQQALGLGLQFLLWYDEGEERNRGNFPPRFSGRQFPNYSSELNVNALELEDSALYLCASSSGTGTYSGNTIYFGEGSWLTVV.

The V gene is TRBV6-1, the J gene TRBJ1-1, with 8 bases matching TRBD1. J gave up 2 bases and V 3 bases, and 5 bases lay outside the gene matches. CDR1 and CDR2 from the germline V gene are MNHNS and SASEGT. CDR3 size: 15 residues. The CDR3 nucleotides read TGTGCCAGCAGTGACAGGGGGCTAGTAAACACTGAAGCTTTCTTT. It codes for CASSDRGLVNTEAFF.

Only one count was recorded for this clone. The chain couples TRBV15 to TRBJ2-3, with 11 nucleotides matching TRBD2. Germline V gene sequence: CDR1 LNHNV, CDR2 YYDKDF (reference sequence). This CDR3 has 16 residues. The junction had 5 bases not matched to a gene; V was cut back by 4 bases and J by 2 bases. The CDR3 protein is CATSITSGGPTDTQYF. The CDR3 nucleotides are TGTGCCACCAGCATAACTAGCGGGGGACCCACAGATACGCAGTATTTT.

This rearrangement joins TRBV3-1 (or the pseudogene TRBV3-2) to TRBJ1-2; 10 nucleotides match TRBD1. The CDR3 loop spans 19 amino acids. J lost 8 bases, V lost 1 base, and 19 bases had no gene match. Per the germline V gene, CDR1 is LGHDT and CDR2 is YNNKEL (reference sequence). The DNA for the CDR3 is TGTGCCAGCAGCCAAGCATCATCCGGGACAGGGGATTGGTGGAGCGGCTACACCTTC. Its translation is CASSQASSGTGDWWSGYTF.

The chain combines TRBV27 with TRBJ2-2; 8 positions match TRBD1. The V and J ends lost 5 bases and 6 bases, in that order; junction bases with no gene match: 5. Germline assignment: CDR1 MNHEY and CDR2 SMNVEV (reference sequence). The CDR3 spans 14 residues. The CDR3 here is CASSPLQGAGELFF. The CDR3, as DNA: TGTGCCAGCAGTCCACTACAGGGGGCCGGGGAGCTGTTTTTT.

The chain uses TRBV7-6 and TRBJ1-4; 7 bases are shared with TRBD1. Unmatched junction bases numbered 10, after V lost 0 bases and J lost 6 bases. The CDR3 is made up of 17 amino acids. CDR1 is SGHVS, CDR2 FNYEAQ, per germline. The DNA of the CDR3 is TGTGCCAGCAGCTTAGCCGGTGACAGGGCCAGGGATGAAAAACTGTTTTTT. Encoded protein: CASSLAGDRARDEKLFF.

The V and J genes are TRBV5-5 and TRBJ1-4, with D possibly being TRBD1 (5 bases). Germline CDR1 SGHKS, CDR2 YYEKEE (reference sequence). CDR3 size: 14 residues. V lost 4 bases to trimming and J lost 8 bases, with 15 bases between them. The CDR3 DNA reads TGTGCCAGCAGCCCCTTAGACCGGGGGGAAAAACTGTTTTTT. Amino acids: CASSPLDRGEKLFF.

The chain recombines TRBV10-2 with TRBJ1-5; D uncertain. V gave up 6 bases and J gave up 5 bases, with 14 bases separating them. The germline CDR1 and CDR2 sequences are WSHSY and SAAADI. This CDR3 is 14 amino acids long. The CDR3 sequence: CASRNIAGDQPQHF. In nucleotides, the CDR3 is TGCGCCAGCAGGAATATTGCGGGAGATCAGCCCCAGCATTTT.